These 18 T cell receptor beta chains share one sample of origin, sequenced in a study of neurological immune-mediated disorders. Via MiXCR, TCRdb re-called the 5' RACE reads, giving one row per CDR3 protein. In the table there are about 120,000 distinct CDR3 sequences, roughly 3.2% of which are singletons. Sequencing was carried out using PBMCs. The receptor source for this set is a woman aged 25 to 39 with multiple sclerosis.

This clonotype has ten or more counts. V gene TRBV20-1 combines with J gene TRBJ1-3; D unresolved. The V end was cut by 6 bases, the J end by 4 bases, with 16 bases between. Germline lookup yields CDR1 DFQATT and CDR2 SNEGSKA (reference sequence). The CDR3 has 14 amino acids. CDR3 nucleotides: TGCAGTGCCCGGATCGCCTCCAGCGGAAACACCATATATTTT. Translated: CSARIASSGNTIYF.

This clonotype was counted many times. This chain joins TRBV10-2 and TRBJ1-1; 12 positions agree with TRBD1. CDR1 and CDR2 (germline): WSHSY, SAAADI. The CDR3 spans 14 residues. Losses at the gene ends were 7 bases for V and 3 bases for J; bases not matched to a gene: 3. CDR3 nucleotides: TGCGCCAGCAACTGGGACAGGGGGCACACTGAAGCTTTCTTT. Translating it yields CASNWDRGHTEAFF.

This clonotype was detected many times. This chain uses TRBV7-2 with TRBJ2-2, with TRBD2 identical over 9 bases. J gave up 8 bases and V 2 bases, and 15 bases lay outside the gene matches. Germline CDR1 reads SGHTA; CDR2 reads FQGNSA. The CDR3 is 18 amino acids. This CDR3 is CASSLFGRVAGATGELFF. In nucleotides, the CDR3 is TGTGCCAGCAGCTTATTCGGTCGGGTAGCGGGGGCGACGGGGGAGCTGTTTTTT.

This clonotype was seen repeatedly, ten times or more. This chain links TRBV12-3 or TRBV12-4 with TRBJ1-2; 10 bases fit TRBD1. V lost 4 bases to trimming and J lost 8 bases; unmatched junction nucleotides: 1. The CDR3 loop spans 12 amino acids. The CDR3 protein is CASSSTGGGYTF. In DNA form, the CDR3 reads TGTGCCAGCAGTTCGACAGGGGGCGGCTACACCTTC.

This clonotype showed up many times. The CDR3 here is CSVGQIMNTEAFF. The CDR3 DNA reads as TGCAGCGTTGGGCAGATCATGAACACTGAAGCTTTCTTT. J is TRBJ1-1 and V is TRBV29-1; D uncertain. Germline values: CDR1 SQVTM, CDR2 ANQGSEA. The CDR3 consists of 13 residues. The V end was cut by 4 bases, the J end by 0 bases, with 9 bases between.

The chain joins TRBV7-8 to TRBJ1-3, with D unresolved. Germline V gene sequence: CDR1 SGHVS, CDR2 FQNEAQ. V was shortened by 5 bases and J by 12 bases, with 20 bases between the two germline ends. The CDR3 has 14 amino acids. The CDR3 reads CASSPEVGFKNIYF. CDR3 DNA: TGTGCCAGCAGCCCCGAGGTGGGGTTCAAAAACATATATTTT.

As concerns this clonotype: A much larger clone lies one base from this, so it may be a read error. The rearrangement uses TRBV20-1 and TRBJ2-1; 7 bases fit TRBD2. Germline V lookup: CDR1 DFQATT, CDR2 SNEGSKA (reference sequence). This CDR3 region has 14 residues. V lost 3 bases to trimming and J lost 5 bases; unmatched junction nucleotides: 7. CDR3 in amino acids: CSASAGLYNNEQFF. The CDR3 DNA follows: TGCAGTGCTAGCGCGGGACTATACAACAATGAGCAGTTCTTC.

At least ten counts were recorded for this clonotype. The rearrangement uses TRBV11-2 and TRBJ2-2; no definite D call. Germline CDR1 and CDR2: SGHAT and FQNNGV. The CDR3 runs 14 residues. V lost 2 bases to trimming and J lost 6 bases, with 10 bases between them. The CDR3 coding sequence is TGTGCCAGCAGCTTAAGGCCCAAGCCCGGGGAGCTGTTTTTT. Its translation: CASSLRPKPGELFF.

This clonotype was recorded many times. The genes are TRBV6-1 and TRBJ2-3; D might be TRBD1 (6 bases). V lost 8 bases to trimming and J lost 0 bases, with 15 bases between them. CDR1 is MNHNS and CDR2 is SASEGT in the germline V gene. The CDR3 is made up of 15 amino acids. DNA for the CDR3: TGTGCCAGCCTGAACAGGGAGTATAGCACAGATACGCAGTATTTT. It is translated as CASLNREYSTDTQYF.

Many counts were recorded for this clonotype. The CDR3 sequence is CASSIDWGGSSNEQFF. CDR3 in DNA: TGTGCCAGTAGTATAGATTGGGGCGGGAGCTCCAATGAGCAGTTCTTC. The rearrangement joins TRBV19 to TRBJ2-1; 7 bases map to TRBD2. With V trimmed by 0 bases and J by 6 bases, 8 bases remained unmatched. This CDR3 contains 16 residues. The germline gives CDR1 LNHDA, CDR2 SQIVND (reference sequence). The full variable domain, completed using reference TRBV19 and TRBJ2-1, is DGGITQSPKYLFRKEGQNVTLSCEQNLNHDAMYWYRQDPGQGLRLIYYSQIVNDFQKGDIAEGYSVSREKKESFPLTVTSAQKNPTAFYLCASSIDWGGSSNEQFFGPGTRLTVL.

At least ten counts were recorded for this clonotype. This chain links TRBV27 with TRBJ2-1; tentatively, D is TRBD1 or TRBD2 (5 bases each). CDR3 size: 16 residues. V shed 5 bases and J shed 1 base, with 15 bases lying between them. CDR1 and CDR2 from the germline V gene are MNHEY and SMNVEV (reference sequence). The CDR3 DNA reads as TGTGCCAGCAGTCCCTCTCGGGGCGAATCCTACAATGAGCAGTTCTTC. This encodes CASSPSRGESYNEQFF.

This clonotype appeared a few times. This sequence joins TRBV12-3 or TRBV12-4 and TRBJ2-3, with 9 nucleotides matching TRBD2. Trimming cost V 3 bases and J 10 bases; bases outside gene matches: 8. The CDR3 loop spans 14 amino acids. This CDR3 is CASSFPPRTSAQYF. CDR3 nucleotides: TGTGCCAGCAGTTTCCCCCCCAGGACTAGCGCGCAGTATTTT.

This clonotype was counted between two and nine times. The CDR3 here is CASRLGSHEQYF. Here the CDR3 DNA reads TGTGCCAGCAGACTAGGGTCCCACGAGCAGTACTTC. V and J are TRBV6-2 or TRBV6-3 and TRBJ2-7; D might be TRBD2 (5 bases). The CDR3 contains 12 residues. CDR1 is MNHEY and CDR2 is SVGEGT in the germline V gene. V was clipped by 6 bases and J by 5 bases, with 11 bases between them.

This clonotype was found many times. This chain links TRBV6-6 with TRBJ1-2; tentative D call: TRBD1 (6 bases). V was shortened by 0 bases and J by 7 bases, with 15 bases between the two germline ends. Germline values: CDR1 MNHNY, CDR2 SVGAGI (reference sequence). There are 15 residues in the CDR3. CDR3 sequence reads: CASSYSDSAVGGYTF. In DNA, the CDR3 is TGTGCCAGCAGTTACTCGGACAGTGCCGTGGGTGGCTACACCTTC.

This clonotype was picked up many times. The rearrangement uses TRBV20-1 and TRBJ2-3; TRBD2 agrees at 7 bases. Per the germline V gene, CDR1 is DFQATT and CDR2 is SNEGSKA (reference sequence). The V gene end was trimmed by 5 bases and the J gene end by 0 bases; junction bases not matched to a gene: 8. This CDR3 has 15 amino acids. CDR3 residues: CSAGERDLSTDTQYF. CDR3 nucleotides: TGCAGTGCTGGGGAGCGGGACCTTAGCACAGATACGCAGTATTTT.

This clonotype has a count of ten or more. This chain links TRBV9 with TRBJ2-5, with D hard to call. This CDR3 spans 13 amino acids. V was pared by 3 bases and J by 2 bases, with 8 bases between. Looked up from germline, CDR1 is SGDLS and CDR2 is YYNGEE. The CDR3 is CASSAWAQETQYF. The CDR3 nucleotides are TGTGCCAGCAGCGCCTGGGCTCAAGAGACCCAGTACTTC.

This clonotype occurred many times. CDR3 sequence: CASSLVFQEEAFF. The CDR3 DNA reads as TGTGCCAGCAGCTTGGTTTTCCAAGAGGAAGCTTTCTTT. V gene TRBV5-5 combines with J gene TRBJ1-1; no clear D. Germline CDR1 SGHKS, CDR2 YYEKEE (reference sequence). With 0 bases removed from V and 8 bases from J, the gap between germline ends came to 11 bases. This CDR3 spans 13 amino acids.

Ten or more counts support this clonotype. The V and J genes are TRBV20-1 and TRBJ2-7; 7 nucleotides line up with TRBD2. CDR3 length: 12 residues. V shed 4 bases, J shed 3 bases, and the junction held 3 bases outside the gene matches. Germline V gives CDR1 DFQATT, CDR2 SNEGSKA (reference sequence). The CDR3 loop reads CSAIGRGYEQYF. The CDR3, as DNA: TGCAGTGCTATTGGGAGGGGCTACGAGCAGTACTTC.